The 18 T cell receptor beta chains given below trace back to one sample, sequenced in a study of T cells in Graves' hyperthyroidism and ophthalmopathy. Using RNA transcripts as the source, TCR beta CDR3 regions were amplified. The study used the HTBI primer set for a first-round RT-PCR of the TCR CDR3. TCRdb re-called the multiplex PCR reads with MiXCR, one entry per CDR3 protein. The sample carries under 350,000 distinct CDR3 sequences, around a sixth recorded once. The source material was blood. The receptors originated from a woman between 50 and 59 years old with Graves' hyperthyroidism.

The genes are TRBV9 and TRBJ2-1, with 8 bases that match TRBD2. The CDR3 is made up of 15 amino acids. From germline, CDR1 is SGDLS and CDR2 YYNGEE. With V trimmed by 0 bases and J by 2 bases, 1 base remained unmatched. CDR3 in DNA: TGTGCCAGCAGCGTAGATAGCGGGGCCTACAATGAGCAGTTCTTC. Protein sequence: CASSVDSGAYNEQFF.

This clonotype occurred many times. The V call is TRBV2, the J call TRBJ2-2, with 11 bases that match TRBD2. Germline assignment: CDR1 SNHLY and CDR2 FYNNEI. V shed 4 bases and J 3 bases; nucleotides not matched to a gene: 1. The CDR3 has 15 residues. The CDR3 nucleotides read TGTGCCAGCAGTGTACTAGCGGGGGACACCGGGGAGCTGTTTTTT. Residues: CASSVLAGDTGELFF.

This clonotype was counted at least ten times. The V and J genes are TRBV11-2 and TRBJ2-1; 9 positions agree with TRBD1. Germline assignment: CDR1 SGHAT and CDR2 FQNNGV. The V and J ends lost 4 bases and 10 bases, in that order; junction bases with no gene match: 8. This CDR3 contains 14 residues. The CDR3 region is CASSSPGTGREQFF. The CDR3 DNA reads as TGTGCCAGCAGCTCCCCCGGGACAGGGCGGGAGCAGTTCTTC.

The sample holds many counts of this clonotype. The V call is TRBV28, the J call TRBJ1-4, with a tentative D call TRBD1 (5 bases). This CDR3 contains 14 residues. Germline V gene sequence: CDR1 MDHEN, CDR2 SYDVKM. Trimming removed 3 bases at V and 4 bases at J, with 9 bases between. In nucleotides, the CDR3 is TGTGCCAGCAGTTTGGGGGTTAATAATGAAAAACTGTTTTTT. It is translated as CASSLGVNNEKLFF. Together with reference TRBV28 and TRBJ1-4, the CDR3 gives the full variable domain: DVKVTQSSRYLVKRTGEKVFLECVQDMDHENMFWYRQDPGLGLRLIYFSYDVKMKEKGDIPEGYSVSREKKERFSLILESASTNQTSMYLCASSLGVNNEKLFFGSGTQLSVL.

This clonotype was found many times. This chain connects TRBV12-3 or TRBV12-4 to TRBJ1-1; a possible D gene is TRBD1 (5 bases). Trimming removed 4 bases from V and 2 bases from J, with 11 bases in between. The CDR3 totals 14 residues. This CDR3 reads CASSSRQPNTEAFF. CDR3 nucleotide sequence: TGTGCCAGCAGTTCAAGACAGCCTAACACTGAAGCTTTCTTT.

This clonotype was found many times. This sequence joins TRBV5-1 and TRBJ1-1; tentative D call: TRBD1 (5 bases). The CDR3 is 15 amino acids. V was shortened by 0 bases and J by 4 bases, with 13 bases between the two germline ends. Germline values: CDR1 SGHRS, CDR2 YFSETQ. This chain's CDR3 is CASSLVMLGGTEAFF. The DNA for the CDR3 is TGCGCCAGCAGCTTGGTGATGTTGGGGGGCACTGAAGCTTTCTTT.

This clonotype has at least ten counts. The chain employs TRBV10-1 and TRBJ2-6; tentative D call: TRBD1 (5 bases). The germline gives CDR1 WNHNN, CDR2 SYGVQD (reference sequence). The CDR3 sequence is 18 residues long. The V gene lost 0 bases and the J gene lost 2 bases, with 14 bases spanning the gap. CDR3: CASSESRGARAGANVLTF. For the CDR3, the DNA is TGCGCCAGCAGTGAGTCGCGAGGTGCCAGGGCTGGGGCCAACGTCCTGACTTTC.

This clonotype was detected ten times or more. CDR3 in amino acids: CASSLRDGSTDTQYF. The DNA for the CDR3 is TGTGCCAGCAGTCTCCGGGACGGGAGCACAGATACGCAGTATTTT. The V call is TRBV6-1, the J call TRBJ2-3; the D call may be TRBD1 or TRBD2 (5 bases each). From germline, CDR1 is MNHNS and CDR2 SASEGT. The CDR3 spans 15 residues. V shed 5 bases and J shed 0 bases, with 12 bases lying between them.

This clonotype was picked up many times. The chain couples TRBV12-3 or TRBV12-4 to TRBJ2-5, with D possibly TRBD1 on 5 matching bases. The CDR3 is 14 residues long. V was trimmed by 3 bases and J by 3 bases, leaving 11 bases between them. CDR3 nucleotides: TGTGCCAGCAGTTTGGACGGCAGGGAAGAGACCCAGTACTTC. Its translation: CASSLDGREETQYF.

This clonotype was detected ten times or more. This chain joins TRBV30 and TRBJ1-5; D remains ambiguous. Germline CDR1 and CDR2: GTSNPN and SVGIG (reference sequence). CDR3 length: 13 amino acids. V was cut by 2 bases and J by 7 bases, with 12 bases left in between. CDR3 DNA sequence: TGTGCCTGGAGTCCGGGTCTTGAACAGCCCCAGCATTTT. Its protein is CAWSPGLEQPQHF.

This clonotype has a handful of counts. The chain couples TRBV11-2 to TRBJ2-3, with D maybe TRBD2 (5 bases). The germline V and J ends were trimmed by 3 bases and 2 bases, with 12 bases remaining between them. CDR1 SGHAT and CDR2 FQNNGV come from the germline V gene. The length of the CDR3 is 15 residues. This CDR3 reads CASSLGTDYTDTQYF. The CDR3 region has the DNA TGTGCCAGCAGCTTGGGTACAGACTACACAGATACGCAGTATTTT.

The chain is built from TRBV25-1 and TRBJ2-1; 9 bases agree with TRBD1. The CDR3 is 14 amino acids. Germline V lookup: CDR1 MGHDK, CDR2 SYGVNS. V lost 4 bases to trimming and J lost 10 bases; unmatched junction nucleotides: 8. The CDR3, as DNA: TGTGCCAGCAGTGCTGGACAGGGGATGCGCGAGCAGTTCTTC. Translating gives CASSAGQGMREQFF.

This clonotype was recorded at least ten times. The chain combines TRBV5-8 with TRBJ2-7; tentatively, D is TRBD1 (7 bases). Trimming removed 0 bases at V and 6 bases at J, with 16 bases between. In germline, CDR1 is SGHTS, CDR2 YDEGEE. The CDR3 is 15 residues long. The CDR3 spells CASSLGQGGAREQYF. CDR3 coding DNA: TGTGCCAGCAGCTTGGGGCAGGGGGGAGCGCGCGAGCAGTACTTC.

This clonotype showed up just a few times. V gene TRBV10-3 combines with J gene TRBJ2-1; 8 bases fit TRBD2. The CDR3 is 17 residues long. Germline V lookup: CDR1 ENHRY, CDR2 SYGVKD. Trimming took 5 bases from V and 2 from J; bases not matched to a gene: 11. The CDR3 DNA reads TGTGCCATCAGTCCGTTGTTGGGCGGGGGGACCTACAATGAGCAGTTCTTC. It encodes CAISPLLGGGTYNEQFF.

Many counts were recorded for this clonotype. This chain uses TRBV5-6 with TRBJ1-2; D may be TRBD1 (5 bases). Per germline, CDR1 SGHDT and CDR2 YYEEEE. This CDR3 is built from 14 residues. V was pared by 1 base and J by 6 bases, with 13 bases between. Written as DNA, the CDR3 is TGTGCCAGCAGCTTGTATGGGGACGTGAATGGCTACACCTTC. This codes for CASSLYGDVNGYTF. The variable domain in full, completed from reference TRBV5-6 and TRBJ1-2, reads DAGVTQSPTHLIKTRGQQVTLRCSPKSGHDTVSWYQQALGQGPQFIFQYYEEEERQRGNFPDRFSGHQFPNYSSELNVNALLLGDSALYLCASSLYGDVNGYTFGSGTRLTVV.

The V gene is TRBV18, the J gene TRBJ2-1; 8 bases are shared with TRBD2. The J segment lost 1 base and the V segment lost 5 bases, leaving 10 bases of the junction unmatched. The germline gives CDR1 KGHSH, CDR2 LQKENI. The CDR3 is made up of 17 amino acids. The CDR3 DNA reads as TGTGCCAGCTCAGAATTGACTAGCGCCCCTTCCTACAATGAGCAGTTCTTC. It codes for CASSELTSAPSYNEQFF.

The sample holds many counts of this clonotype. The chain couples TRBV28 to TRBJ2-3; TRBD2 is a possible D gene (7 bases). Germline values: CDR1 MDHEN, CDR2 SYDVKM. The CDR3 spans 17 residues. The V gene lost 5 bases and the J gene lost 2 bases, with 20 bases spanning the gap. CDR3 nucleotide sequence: TGTGCCAGCAGTCCGGAGTGGAGGGGGGGAGACACAGATACGCAGTATTTT. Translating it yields CASSPEWRGGDTDTQYF.

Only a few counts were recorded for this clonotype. The CDR3 nucleotides read TGTGCCATCAGTGGCCCTAGCGGGTATGCCGGAGGCTACAATGAGCAGTTCTTC. Translation gives CAISGPSGYAGGYNEQFF. The chain has TRBV10-3 and TRBJ2-1; TRBD2 matches at 8 bases. This CDR3 spans 18 amino acids. Germline V gene lookup returns CDR1 ENHRY and CDR2 SYGVKD. J lost 3 bases, V lost 4 bases, and 14 bases had no gene match.